Below are 13 T cell receptor beta chains sequenced from a single sample in a study of shared clonotypes between healthy human individuals. Positive CCR7 selection of CD45RO-negative cells yielded the naive CD8 cells, and terminally differentiated effector memory CD45RA+ cells were excluded. The repertoire was sequenced with immunoSEQ multiplex PCR; TCRdb's copy has only in-frame clones and lacks some. The data show under 1 million clones, 90% to 98% seen once. Sequencing was performed on naive CD8+ T cells sorted from blood. The receptors come from a man aged 30 to 45 in good health.

V and J are TRBV19 and TRBJ2-1; 14 bases are a match to TRBD2. CDR3 length: 18 amino acids. V gave up 5 bases and J gave up 0 bases; unmatched junction bases: 6. Germline assignment: CDR1 LNHDA and CDR2 SQIVND (reference sequence). The CDR3 is CASSSGTSGGSSYNEQFF. CDR3 bases: TGTGCCAGTAGTTCCGGGACTAGCGGGGGAAGCTCCTACAATGAGCAGTTCTTC.

J is TRBJ2-7 and V is TRBV5-8, with 7 nucleotides matching TRBD1. V dropped 5 bases and J dropped 2; count of bases not matched to a gene: 4. Per the germline V gene, CDR1 is SGHTS and CDR2 is YDEGEE. The CDR3 covers 13 residues. The CDR3 DNA is TGTGCCAGCAGTCTTCAGGGGGCCTACGAGCAGTACTTC. Residues: CASSLQGAYEQYF.

The rearrangement links TRBV30 to TRBJ2-3, with 7 bases lining up with TRBD1. The CDR3 spans 14 residues. Germline V gives CDR1 GTSNPN, CDR2 SVGIG (reference sequence). With V trimmed by 3 bases and J by 1 base, 4 bases remained unmatched. The DNA of the CDR3 is TGTGCCTGGAGCTCCGGGACAGGCACAGATACGCAGTATTTT. It specifies CAWSSGTGTDTQYF. The full variable domain, rest sourced from reference TRBV30 and TRBJ2-3, is SQTIHQWPATLVQPVGSPLSLECTVEGTSNPNLYWYRQAAGRGLQLLFYSVGIGQISSEVPQNLSASRPQDRQFILSSKKLLLSDSGFYLCAWSSGTGTDTQYFGPGTRLTVL.

The sample holds one count of this clone. V gene TRBV5-4 combines with J gene TRBJ2-3, with D unresolved. Trimming cost V 4 bases and J 1 base, with 10 bases left between them. Looked up from germline, CDR1 is SGHNT and CDR2 is YYREEE (reference sequence). The CDR3 loop spans 14 amino acids. The CDR3 protein is CASSPGWGTDTQYF. CDR3 coding DNA: TGTGCCAGCAGCCCCGGGTGGGGCACAGATACGCAGTATTTT.

The V and J genes are TRBV5-6 and TRBJ2-1; D call uncertain. The germline gives CDR1 SGHDT, CDR2 YYEEEE. The CDR3 has 16 residues. V lost 0 bases to trimming and J lost 3 bases, with 13 bases between them. CDR3 coding DNA: TGTGCCAGCAGCTTGGATGGGCTAGTTGACTACAATGAGCAGTTCTTC. Translated: CASSLDGLVDYNEQFF.

The rearrangement uses TRBV7-8 and TRBJ1-5; TRBD1 aligns across 7 bases. Looked up from germline, CDR1 is SGHVS and CDR2 is FQNEAQ. Trimming took 1 base from V and 0 from J; bases not matched to a gene: 3. The CDR3 is made up of 16 amino acids. This CDR3 is CASSLVAGGSNQPQHF. The CDR3 DNA is TGTGCCAGCAGCTTAGTGGCAGGGGGTAGCAATCAGCCCCAGCATTTT. The full variable domain, rest sourced from reference TRBV7-8 and TRBJ1-5, is GAGVSQSPRYKVAKRGQDVALRCDPISGHVSLFWYQQALGQGPEFLTYFQNEAQLDKSGLPSDRFFAERPEGSVSTLKIQRTQQEDSAVYLCASSLVAGGSNQPQHFGDGTRLSIL.

This chain joins TRBV27 and TRBJ2-7, with D perhaps matching TRBD1 (7 bases). This CDR3 spans 16 amino acids. CDR1 is MNHEY, CDR2 SMNVEV, per germline (reference sequence). Trimming took off 1 base at V and 4 bases at J, with 17 bases between the two ends. In DNA, the CDR3 is TGTGCCAGCAGTTTATTCTGGGGGGACAGAAGTTACGAGCAGTACTTC. It is translated as CASSLFWGDRSYEQYF.

Regarding this clone: The junction departs from the called germline gene at one end, perhaps through a read error. J is TRBJ2-2 and V is TRBV7-7; D gene unclear. Germline V CDR1 and CDR2: SSHAT, FNYEAQ (reference sequence). This CDR3 contains 14 residues. The CDR3 DNA follows: TGTGCTAGCAGCCTCAGACAGAACACCGGGGAGCTGTTTTTT. Its translation: CASSLRQNTGELFF.

V gene TRBV10-2 combines with J gene TRBJ2-6; D not resolved. Germline CDR1 reads WSHSY; CDR2 reads SAAADI. The CDR3 has 13 amino acids. The V gene lost 5 bases and the J gene lost 0 bases, with 2 bases spanning the gap. CDR3 nucleotides: TGCGCCAGCAGTTTCTCTGGGGCCAACGTCCTGACTTTC. As protein: CASSFSGANVLTF.

The chain recombines TRBV6-5 with TRBJ2-1, with TRBD2 identical over 7 bases. The CDR3 contains 15 residues. Unmatched junction bases numbered 11, after V lost 7 bases and J lost 5 bases. Germline lookup yields CDR1 MNHEY and CDR2 SVGAGI. The CDR3: CASTSGGGWDNEQFF. The CDR3 DNA reads as TGTGCCAGCACCTCCGGCGGGGGATGGGACAATGAGCAGTTCTTC.

This clone has a single count. The genes are TRBV6-1 and TRBJ2-7; 9 positions agree with TRBD2. The CDR3 contains 14 residues. Germline CDR1 is MNHNS and CDR2 is SASEGT. The junction had 6 bases not matched to a gene; V was cut back by 4 bases and J by 5 bases. The CDR3 here is CASSAISSGNEQYF. The CDR3 DNA sequence: TGTGCCAGCAGTGCAATATCTAGCGGGAACGAGCAGTACTTC.

A note on this clone: One junction end disagrees with the germline gene, perhaps due to a read error. This chain connects TRBV7-7 to TRBJ2-5; D not resolved. The CDR3 loop spans 13 amino acids. Germline V gene data show CDR1 as SSHAT and CDR2 as FNYEAQ (reference sequence). CDR3 amino acids: CASSLYKQETQYF. DNA of the CDR3: TGTGCTAGCAGCTTATACAAACAAGAGACCCAGTACTTC.

The CDR3 is CASSPGTTETQYF. The CDR3, as DNA: TGTGCCAGCAGCCCCGGGACTACGGAGACCCAGTACTTC. The V and J genes are TRBV7-6 and TRBJ2-5, with TRBD2 identical over 7 bases. The germline V gene has CDR1 SGHVS and CDR2 FNYEAQ. V shed 5 bases, J shed 5 bases, and the junction held 5 bases outside the gene matches. CDR3 length: 13 residues.